This passage covers 4 T cell receptor beta chains from one sample sequenced in a study of shared clonotypes between healthy human individuals. Libraries were prepared by immunoSEQ multiplex PCR; TCRdb keeps only in-frame clonotypes and omits some of them. The sample shows a few million clones, approximately 94% of them seen only once. The sequencing input was naive CD4+ T cells sorted from blood. Subset of the sample: CD45RA+ positively selected. All receptors come from a man between 18 and 35 years old in good health.

Regarding this clone: The sample has other DNA sequences that encode this CDR3 too. The chain has TRBV9 and TRBJ2-5, with 7 positions matching TRBD2. CDR3 length: 15 amino acids. Germline CDR1 and CDR2: SGDLS and YYNGEE. The junction had 7 bases not matched to a gene; V was cut back by 2 bases and J by 3 bases. CDR3: CASSVDTGGKETQYF. In DNA form, the CDR3 reads TGTGCCAGCAGCGTTGATACGGGGGGAAAAGAGACCCAGTACTTC.

The genes are TRBV11-2 and TRBJ2-5, with D possibly being TRBD2 (7 bases). The CDR3 extends over 18 amino acids. Looked up from germline, CDR1 is SGHAT and CDR2 is FQNNGV. With 0 bases removed from V and 2 bases from J, the gap between germline ends came to 19 bases. The CDR3 region has the DNA TGTGCCAGCAGCTTAGAGGGGGCGGCTAGCGGTTTGCAAGAGACCCAGTACTTC. It specifies CASSLEGAASGLQETQYF. The full variable domain, in which reference TRBV11-2 and TRBJ2-5 provide the parts outside the CDR3, is EAGVAQSPRYKIIEKRQSVAFWCNPISGHATLYWYQQILGQGPKLLIQFQNNGVVDDSQLPKDRFSAERLKGVDSTLKIQPAKLEDSAVYLCASSLEGAASGLQETQYFGPGTRLLVL.

The rearrangement links TRBV6-5 to TRBJ2-1; D might be TRBD2 (6 bases). Germline V gives CDR1 MNHEY, CDR2 SVGAGI. This CDR3 is 13 amino acids long. The V end was cut by 2 bases, the J end by 6 bases, with 8 bases between. CDR3 sequence (DNA): TGTGCCAGCAGTTACGGGAGGTTCAATGAGCAGTTCTTC. It codes for CASSYGRFNEQFF.

Here the CDR3 DNA reads TGCAGCGTTTTGTGGGTGACGAACACCGGGGAGCTGTTTTTT. Its protein product is CSVLWVTNTGELFF. The rearrangement joins TRBV29-1 to TRBJ2-2; D is uncertain. CDR1 is SQVTM and CDR2 is ANQGSEA in the germline V gene. This CDR3 is 14 amino acids long. The V end was cut by 5 bases, the J end by 0 bases, with 10 bases between.